This record concerns one T cell receptor (beta chain) sequence. Two negative PCRs, clearance, or symptom resolution were required of recovered Cohort 3 donors. The CDR3 sequence is 16 residues long. In germline, CDR1 is SGHAT, CDR2 FQNNGV. Trimming removed 5 bases from V and 2 bases from J; junction bases left unmatched: 8. The data originate from a study of blood T cell repertoires in COVID-19. In the study overall: T cells, B-cell-depleted T cells, or PBMCs supplied cDNA or gDNA.

Clones were read by immunoSEQ multiplex PCR, and TCRdb kept only the in-frame ones, dropping some. The data hold 290,000 or so clones, with more than 75% observed a single time. The sample comprised PBMCs or T cells enriched from blood (not recorded which). The rearrangement links TRBV11-2 to TRBJ1-3, with TRBD1 matching over 8 bases. This TCR came from a woman between 18 and 30 years old who had recovered from COVID-19. CDR3 DNA sequence: TGTGCCAGCAGCGCGAGGGGACAGGAAACTGGAAACACCATATATTTT. Its translation is CASSARGQETGNTIYF.